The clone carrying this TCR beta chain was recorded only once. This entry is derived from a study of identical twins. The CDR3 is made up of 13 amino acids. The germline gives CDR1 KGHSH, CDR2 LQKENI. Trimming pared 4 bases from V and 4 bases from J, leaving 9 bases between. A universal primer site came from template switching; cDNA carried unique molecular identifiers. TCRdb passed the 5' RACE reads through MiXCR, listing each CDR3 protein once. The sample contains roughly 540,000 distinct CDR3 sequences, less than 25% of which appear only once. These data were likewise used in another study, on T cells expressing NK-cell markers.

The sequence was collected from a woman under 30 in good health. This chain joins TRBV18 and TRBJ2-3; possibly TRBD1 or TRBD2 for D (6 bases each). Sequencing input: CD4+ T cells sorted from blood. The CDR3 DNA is TGTGCCAGCTCACGGGGGGCCCCAGATACGCAGTATTTT. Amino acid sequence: CASSRGAPDTQYF.